The text below deals with one T cell receptor beta chain. The antigen is undetermined. Germline values: CDR1 SEHNR, CDR2 FQNEAQ (reference sequence). The length of the CDR3 is 14 residues. V lost 3 bases to trimming and J lost 5 bases, with 14 bases between them. Generated by immunoSEQ multiplex PCR, the TCRdb table keeps only in-frame clones and is missing some. In the table there are about 140,000 clones, roughly 90% of which are singletons. This sample stems from a study of T cell responses to AZD1222 COVID-19 vaccine. Background on the study: Both about-4-week and about-12-week second-dose recipients were combined. Whole-study results and caveats: None of the repertoires were sampled until the peak T cell response had passed. Donors were chiefly white British, with a greater number of females, and clonal diversity was perhaps underestimated. The CD4 TCRs associated with vaccination extended across spike and predominated at 160-218 and 743-854.

The source material was peripheral blood, sampled on day 0 of AZD1222 vaccination. This receptor was taken from an adult in good health. The V call is TRBV7-9, the J call TRBJ2-7; tentatively, D is TRBD1 (5 bases). Here the CDR3 reads CASSFSGIRHEQYF. The CDR3 nucleotides are TGTGCCAGCAGCTTCTCAGGGATAAGGCACGAGCAGTACTTC.